This entry lists 3 T cell receptor beta chains sequenced from one sample in a study of blood T cell repertoires in COVID-19. Assay used: immunoSEQ multiplex PCR; TCRdb lists only in-frame clones, some missing. The sample carries 90,000 to 150,000 clones, roughly 80% recorded once. The sequenced material came from peripheral blood. The receptors originated from a man in his fifties with acute or convalescent COVID-19.

V and J are TRBV10-1 and TRBJ2-5; 10 bases match TRBD1. CDR1 is WNHNN and CDR2 is SYGVQD in the germline V gene (reference sequence). CDR3 size: 17 residues. V was pared by 3 bases and J by 9 bases, with 16 bases of the junction left unmatched. The CDR3 is CASSDLPGTGDRSAQYF. As DNA, the CDR3 is TGCGCCAGCAGTGACCTCCCTGGGACAGGGGATCGTTCGGCCCAGTACTTC.

In regard to this clone: Other DNA sequences of this sample code for an identical CDR3. The chain is built from TRBV5-1 and TRBJ2-2, with 7 bases lining up with TRBD2. The V and J ends lost 1 base and 1 base, in that order; junction bases with no gene match: 7. CDR1 is SGHRS, CDR2 YFSETQ, per germline. The CDR3 runs to 17 residues. CDR3 protein: CASSLKASGGNTGELFF. The CDR3 nucleotides read TGCGCCAGCAGCTTGAAGGCTAGCGGAGGGAACACCGGGGAGCTGTTTTTT.

The chain employs TRBV10-3 and TRBJ2-5; 8 nucleotides align to TRBD1. The CDR3 extends over 16 amino acids. With 3 bases clipped from V and 0 bases from J, the junction kept 6 bases outside the gene matches. The germline gives CDR1 ENHRY, CDR2 SYGVKD. CDR3 residues: CAISDPTGENQETQYF. The CDR3, as DNA: TGTGCCATCAGTGACCCGACAGGGGAGAACCAAGAGACCCAGTACTTC.